The count of the clone carrying this T cell receptor beta chain is one. The antigen is undetermined. The CDR3 is 13 residues long. Trimming left V 4 bases short and J 4 bases short, with 10 bases between. Per germline, CDR1 SGHNT and CDR2 YENEEA. Measured with immunoSEQ multiplex PCR; TCRdb has only the in-frame clones, and not every one. The sample consists of about 2.4 million clones, under 95% of them appearing once. The data originate from a study of shared clonotypes between healthy human individuals. Healthy HIV-negative adults with no recent acute infections or vaccinations were recruited as donors. Overall study findings and caveats: Clonotype sharing among donors, it was expected, would be affected by sequencing depth.

This TCR derives from a man between 18 and 35 years old in good health. Some clones in this sample may be carry-over from other donors' samples. The rearrangement joins TRBV11-3 to TRBJ1-2; D is unclear. The sequenced sample was naive CD4+ T cells from PBMCs. Subset indicated: CD45RA+ positively selected. This chain's CDR3 is CASSYAGRYGYTF. The CDR3 DNA reads as TGTGCCAGCAGCTACGCGGGCCGCTATGGCTACACCTTC.